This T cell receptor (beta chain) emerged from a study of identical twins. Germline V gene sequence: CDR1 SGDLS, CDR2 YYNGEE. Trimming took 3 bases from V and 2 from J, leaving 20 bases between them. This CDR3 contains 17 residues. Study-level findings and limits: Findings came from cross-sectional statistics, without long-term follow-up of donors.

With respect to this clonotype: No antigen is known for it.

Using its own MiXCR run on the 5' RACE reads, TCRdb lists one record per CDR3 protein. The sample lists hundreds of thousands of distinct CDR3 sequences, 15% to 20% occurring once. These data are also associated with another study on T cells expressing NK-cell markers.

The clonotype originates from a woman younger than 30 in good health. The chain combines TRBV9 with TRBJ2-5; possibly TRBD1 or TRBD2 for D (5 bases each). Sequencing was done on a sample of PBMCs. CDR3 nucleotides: TGTGCCAGCAGCGCCGGGTGGGGCGGGTCAGTTCAAGAGACCCAGTACTTC. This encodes CASSAGWGGSVQETQYF.